The 17 T cell receptor beta chains below all came from one sample that was sequenced in a study of blood T cell repertoires in COVID-19. Assay used: immunoSEQ multiplex PCR; TCRdb lists only in-frame clones, some missing. Here the sample spans approximately 300,000 clones, under 90% being singletons. The sample consisted of PBMCs or T cells enriched from blood (not recorded which). The receptors stem from a woman in her twenties or thirties who had recovered from COVID-19.

The sample holds a few counts of this clone. The V and J genes are TRBV28 and TRBJ2-1, with TRBD2 matching 11 bases. There are 16 residues in the CDR3. The trim removed 10 bases at V and 7 bases at J, leaving 15 bases unmatched. CDR1 and CDR2 (germline): MDHEN, SYDVKM. In DNA form, the CDR3 reads TGTGCCATAACAGGGCCCCTAGCGGGAGGCGGTAATGAGCAGTTCTTC. Translation: CAITGPLAGGGNEQFF.

The chain has TRBV3-1 (or the pseudogene TRBV3-2) and TRBJ1-2, with a possible D match to TRBD1 (5 bases). Germline CDR1 and CDR2: LGHDT and YNNKEL (reference sequence). The CDR3 consists of 17 residues. V lost 6 bases and J lost 2, with 22 bases in between. CDR3 sequence reads: CASSRRGKGLINYGYTF. For the CDR3, the DNA is TGTGCCAGCAGTCGCCGTGGGAAGGGGCTCATCAACTATGGCTACACCTTC.

The chain recombines TRBV2 with TRBJ1-3, with D possibly being TRBD1 (5 bases). This CDR3 is 16 amino acids long. V lost 0 bases, J lost 3 bases, and 12 bases lay in between. Germline V CDR1 and CDR2: SNHLY, FYNNEI. The CDR3 sequence is CASSEALLTVGNTIYF. The CDR3 DNA reads as TGTGCCAGCAGTGAAGCGCTTCTGACAGTTGGAAACACCATATATTTT.

This clone was observed a handful of times. V gene TRBV19 combines with J gene TRBJ1-1, with D perhaps TRBD1 (6 bases). Per the germline V gene, CDR1 is LNHDA and CDR2 is SQIVND (reference sequence). The CDR3 runs 12 residues. V lost 8 bases to trimming and J lost 5 bases, with 12 bases between them. CDR3 amino acids: CASQGQWTEAFF. The DNA of the CDR3 is TGTGCCAGTCAGGGGCAATGGACTGAAGCTTTCTTT.

The chain combines TRBV24-1 with TRBJ2-2; 9 bases align to TRBD2. Germline CDR1 reads KGHDR; CDR2 reads SFDVKD. The CDR3 is 19 residues long. With 6 bases clipped from V and 8 bases from J, the junction kept 21 bases outside the gene matches. The DNA of the CDR3 is TGTGCCACCAGTAATTCTTTGTCCGGGACTAGCCTCTTCCCTGGGGAGCTGTTTTTT. Translated: CATSNSLSGTSLFPGELFF.

This chain connects TRBV4-1 to TRBJ2-5; 10 nucleotides agree with TRBD2. V lost 0 bases and J lost 4; bases outside the gene matches: 8. This CDR3 contains 17 residues. Germline CDR1 reads MGHRA; CDR2 reads YSYEKL. CDR3 nucleotide sequence: TGCGCCAGCAGCCAAGAACCTAGCGGGAGTATGAGAGAGACCCAGTACTTC. Its protein product is CASSQEPSGSMRETQYF.

The gene calls are TRBV28 and TRBJ2-7, with D tentatively TRBD1 (6 bases). The CDR3 has 14 amino acids. Germline values: CDR1 MDHEN, CDR2 SYDVKM. Trimming removed 5 bases at V and 7 bases at J, with 18 bases between. The CDR3 reads CASSPPRVDREQYF. CDR3 sequence (DNA): TGTGCCAGCAGTCCACCGCGCGTCGACAGGGAGCAGTACTTC.

The rearrangement uses TRBV7-2 and TRBJ2-5; possible D gene TRBD1, 6 bases. Germline CDR1 SGHTA, CDR2 FQGNSA. The CDR3 sequence is 14 residues long. Deletions cut 4 bases from V and 4 bases from J, with 13 bases between. The CDR3 bases are TGTGCCAGCAGCTCCCTTTGGGGGCGAGAGACCCAGTACTTC. Protein sequence: CASSSLWGRETQYF.

V and J are TRBV7-9 and TRBJ1-5; D ambiguous. CDR1 is SEHNR, CDR2 FQNEAQ, per germline (reference sequence). Trimming pared 4 bases from V and 0 bases from J, leaving 10 bases between. The CDR3 runs to 15 residues. The CDR3 nucleotides read TGTGCCAGCAGCTCCGCGTCGAATAGCAATCAGCCCCAGCATTTT. Residues: CASSSASNSNQPQHF.

The chain has TRBV3-1 (or the pseudogene TRBV3-2) and TRBJ1-4; 7 bases are a match to TRBD1. V trimming: 5 bases; J trimming: 4 bases; junction bases outside the gene matches: 7. Looked up from germline, CDR1 is LGHDT and CDR2 is YNNKEL (reference sequence). CDR3 length: 15 residues. The CDR3 DNA reads TGTGCCAGCAGCGCCACGGACAGGCTTAATGAAAAACTGTTTTTT. This gives the protein CASSATDRLNEKLFF.

This chain joins TRBV20-1 and TRBJ2-5, with unresolved D. Trimming stripped 4 bases from V and 0 bases from J, with 3 bases between. CDR1 is DFQATT, CDR2 SNEGSKA, per germline (reference sequence). The CDR3 runs to 11 residues. The CDR3 nucleotides are TGCAGTGCTACCTACCAAGAGACCCAGTACTTC. It encodes CSATYQETQYF.

The sample holds one count of this clone. CDR3 bases: TGTGCCAGGGGTTCTAGCGGGAGTTCGGGGGAGCAGTTCTTC. The encoded protein is CARGSSGSSGEQFF. The chain links TRBV2 to TRBJ2-1; 10 bases agree with TRBD2. The CDR3 has 14 amino acids. Trimming cost V 9 bases and J 10 bases; bases outside gene matches: 12. CDR1 is SNHLY and CDR2 is FYNNEI in the germline V gene. The whole variable domain, filled in from reference TRBV2 and TRBJ2-1, reads EPEVTQTPSHQVTQMGQEVILRCVPISNHLYFYWYRQILGQKVEFLVSFYNNEISEKSEIFDDQFSVERPDGSNFTLKIRSTKLEDSAMYFCARGSSGSSGEQFFGPGTRLTVL.

The V call is TRBV30, the J call TRBJ1-1; TRBD1 matches 8 bases. In germline, CDR1 is GTSNPN, CDR2 SVGIG (reference sequence). CDR3 length equals 14 residues. The ends lost 4 bases at V and 1 base at J; junction bases unmatched: 5. CDR3 amino acids: CAWNLGQANTEAFF. The CDR3 DNA is TGTGCCTGGAACCTGGGACAGGCGAACACTGAAGCTTTCTTT.

The chain is built from TRBV19 and TRBJ1-4; D is possibly TRBD1 (6 bases). Germline-derived CDR1 and CDR2 are LNHDA and SQIVND (reference sequence). V was pared by 3 bases and J by 7 bases, with 12 bases between. This CDR3 spans 14 amino acids. The CDR3 DNA follows: TGTGCCAGTAGTATCAAGGCAGGGGTTGAAAAACTGTTTTTT. This sequence encodes CASSIKAGVEKLFF. The full variable domain, rest sourced from reference TRBV19 and TRBJ1-4, is DGGITQSPKYLFRKEGQNVTLSCEQNLNHDAMYWYRQDPGQGLRLIYYSQIVNDFQKGDIAEGYSVSREKKESFPLTVTSAQKNPTAFYLCASSIKAGVEKLFFGSGTQLSVL.

The rearrangement links TRBV25-1 to TRBJ2-3, with D uncertain. Germline loops: CDR1 MGHDK, CDR2 SYGVNS. V was pared by 4 bases and J by 6 bases, with 8 bases between. This CDR3 has 12 residues. The CDR3 region is CASSGLVDTQYF. As DNA, the CDR3 is TGTGCCAGCAGTGGGCTCGTGGATACGCAGTATTTT.

The chain combines TRBV5-1 with TRBJ2-1, with 12 bases identical to TRBD2. V lost 4 bases, J lost 6 bases, and 8 bases stayed unmatched. Germline CDR1 SGHRS, CDR2 YFSETQ. CDR3 size: 16 residues. CDR3 sequence: CASSHTSGRTRNEQFF. The CDR3 DNA follows: TGCGCCAGCAGCCATACTAGCGGGAGGACGCGCAATGAGCAGTTCTTC.

The chain joins TRBV18 to TRBJ1-4; 8 positions agree with TRBD1. This CDR3 contains 15 residues. Germline values: CDR1 KGHSH, CDR2 LQKENI. V was clipped by 3 bases and J by 7 bases; unmatched bases: 7. CDR3 sequence reads: CASSPTGQDIEKLFF. CDR3 in DNA: TGTGCCAGCTCACCGACGGGACAGGATATTGAAAAACTGTTTTTT.